This T cell receptor (beta chain) appears in the sequencing data of a study of cytomegalovirus exposure and HLA in healthy donors. Study results and limitations: The classifier, whose performance was assessed in both the original and validation cohorts, reportedly diagnosed cytomegalovirus status with high specificity and sensitivity. Sequencing likely produced, as an artifact, a cluster of highly shared sequence variants.

The PCR had 60 Vbeta and 13 Jbeta primers. Only in-frame clones appear in the TCRdb table, and some are missing; sequencing was by immunoSEQ multiplex PCR. The table records 95,000 to 110,000 clones, roughly 78% of them present only once. A remark on this clone: The antigen is undetermined.

Trimming removed 1 base at V and 6 bases at J, with 7 bases between. The germline gives CDR1 SGHAT, CDR2 FQDESV (reference sequence). CDR3 length equals 13 residues. Sequencing used PBMCs. V is TRBV11-1 and J is TRBJ2-1; possibly TRBD2 for D (6 bases). This TCR derives from a woman in her forties in good health and CMV-seronegative. The CDR3 loop reads CASSLVGSNEQFF. The CDR3, as DNA: TGTGCCAGCAGCTTAGTCGGGAGCAATGAGCAGTTCTTC.